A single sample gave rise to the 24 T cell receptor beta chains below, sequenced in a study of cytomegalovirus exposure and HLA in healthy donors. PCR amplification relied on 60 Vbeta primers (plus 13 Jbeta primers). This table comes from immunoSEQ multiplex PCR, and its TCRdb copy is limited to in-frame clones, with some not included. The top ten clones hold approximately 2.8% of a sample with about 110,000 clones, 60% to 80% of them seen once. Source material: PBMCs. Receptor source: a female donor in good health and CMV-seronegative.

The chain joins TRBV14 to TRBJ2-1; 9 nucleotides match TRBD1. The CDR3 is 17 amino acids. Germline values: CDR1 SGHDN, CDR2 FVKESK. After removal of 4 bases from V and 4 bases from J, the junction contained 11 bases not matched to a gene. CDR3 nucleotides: TGTGCCAGCAGCCCCCAAAACCGGGACAGGGAATACAATGAGCAGTTCTTC. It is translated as CASSPQNRDREYNEQFF.

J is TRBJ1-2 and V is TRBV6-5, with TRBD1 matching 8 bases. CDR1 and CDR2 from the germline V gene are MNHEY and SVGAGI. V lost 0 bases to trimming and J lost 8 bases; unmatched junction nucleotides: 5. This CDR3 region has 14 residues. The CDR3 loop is CASSYSTGEGGYTF. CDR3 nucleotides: TGTGCCAGCAGTTACTCGACAGGGGAAGGCGGCTACACCTTC.

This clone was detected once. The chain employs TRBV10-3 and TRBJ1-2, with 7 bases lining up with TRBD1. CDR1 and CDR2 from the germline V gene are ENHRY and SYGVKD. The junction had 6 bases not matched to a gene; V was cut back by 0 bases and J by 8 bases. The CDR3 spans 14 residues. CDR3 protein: CAISESIRGQGYTF. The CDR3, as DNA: TGTGCCATCAGTGAGTCGATCCGGGGACAGGGCTACACCTTC.

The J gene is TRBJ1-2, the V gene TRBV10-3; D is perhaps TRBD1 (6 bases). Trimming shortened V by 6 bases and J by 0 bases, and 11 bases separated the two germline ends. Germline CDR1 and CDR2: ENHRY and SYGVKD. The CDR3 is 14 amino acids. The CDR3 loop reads CAIRQGIANYGYTF. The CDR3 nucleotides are TGTGCCATCAGGCAGGGGATAGCTAACTATGGCTACACCTTC.

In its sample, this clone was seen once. As DNA, the CDR3 is TGTGCCAGCAGGACTAGCGGAGCCTACAATGAGCAGTTCTTC. This translates into CASRTSGAYNEQFF. The gene calls are TRBV4-2 and TRBJ2-1; 9 bases agree with TRBD2. With V trimmed by 6 bases and J by 2 bases, 2 bases remained unmatched. CDR3 length equals 14 residues. Germline CDR1 LGHNA, CDR2 YNFKEQ.

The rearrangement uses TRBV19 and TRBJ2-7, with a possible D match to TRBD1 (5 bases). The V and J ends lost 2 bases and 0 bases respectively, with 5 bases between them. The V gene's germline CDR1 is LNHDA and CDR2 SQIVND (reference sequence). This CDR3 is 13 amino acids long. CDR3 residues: CASSIQGSYEQYF. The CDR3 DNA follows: TGTGCCAGTAGTATACAGGGCTCCTACGAGCAGTACTTC. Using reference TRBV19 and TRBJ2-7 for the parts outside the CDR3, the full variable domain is DGGITQSPKYLFRKEGQNVTLSCEQNLNHDAMYWYRQDPGQGLRLIYYSQIVNDFQKGDIAEGYSVSREKKESFPLTVTSAQKNPTAFYLCASSIQGSYEQYFGPGTRLTVT.

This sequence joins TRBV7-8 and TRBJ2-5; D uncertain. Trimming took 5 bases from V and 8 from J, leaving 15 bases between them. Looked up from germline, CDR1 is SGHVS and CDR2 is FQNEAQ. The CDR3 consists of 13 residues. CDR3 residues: CASSESTVGTQYF. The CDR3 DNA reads TGTGCCAGCAGCGAATCCACAGTGGGTACCCAGTACTTC.

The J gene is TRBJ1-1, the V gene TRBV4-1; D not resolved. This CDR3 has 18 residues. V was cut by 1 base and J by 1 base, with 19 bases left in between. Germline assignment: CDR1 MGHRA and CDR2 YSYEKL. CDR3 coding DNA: TGCGCCAGCAGCCAAGGACGAGCGGGCGCAAAATCGAACACTGAAGCTTTCTTT. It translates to CASSQGRAGAKSNTEAFF.

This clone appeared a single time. CDR3 in DNA: TGTGCCAGCAGCTCAGGGACTGATGAGCAGTTCTTC. Amino acid sequence: CASSSGTDEQFF. The chain carries TRBV9 and TRBJ2-1; tentative D call: TRBD2 (6 bases). CDR3 length: 12 amino acids. Trimming removed 4 bases at V and 8 bases at J, with 10 bases between. The germline V gene has CDR1 SGDLS and CDR2 YYNGEE.

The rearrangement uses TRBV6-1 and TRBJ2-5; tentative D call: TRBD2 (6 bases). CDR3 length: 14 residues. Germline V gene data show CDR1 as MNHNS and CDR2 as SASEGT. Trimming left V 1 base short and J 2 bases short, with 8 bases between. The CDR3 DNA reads TGTGCCAGCAGTGAAGGGAGGGATCAAGAGACCCAGTACTTC. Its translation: CASSEGRDQETQYF.

In DNA form, the CDR3 reads TGTGCCAGCAGCCCAACGGGACTATACGAGCAGTACTTC. This codes for CASSPTGLYEQYF. V gene TRBV7-2 combines with J gene TRBJ2-7; TRBD2 agrees at 7 bases. Trimming removed 5 bases from V and 4 bases from J; junction bases left unmatched: 5. This CDR3 is 13 amino acids long. The germline V gene has CDR1 SGHTA and CDR2 FQGNSA.

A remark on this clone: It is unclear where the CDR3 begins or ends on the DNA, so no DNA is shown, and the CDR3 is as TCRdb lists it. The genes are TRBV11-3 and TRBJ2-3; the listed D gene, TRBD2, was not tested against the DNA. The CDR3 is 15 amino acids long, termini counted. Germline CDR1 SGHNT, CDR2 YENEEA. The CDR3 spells CASSFGAGEWDTQYF.

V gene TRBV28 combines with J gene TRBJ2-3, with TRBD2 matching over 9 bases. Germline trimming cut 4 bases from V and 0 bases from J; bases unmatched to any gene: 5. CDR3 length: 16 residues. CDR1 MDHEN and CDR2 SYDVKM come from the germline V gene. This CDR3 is CASSSPSGASTDTQYF. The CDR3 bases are TGTGCCAGCAGTTCTCCTAGCGGGGCTAGCACAGATACGCAGTATTTT.

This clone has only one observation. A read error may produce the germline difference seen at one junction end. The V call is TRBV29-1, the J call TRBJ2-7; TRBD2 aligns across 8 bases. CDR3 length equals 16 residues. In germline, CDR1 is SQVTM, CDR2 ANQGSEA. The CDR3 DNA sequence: TGCAGCGTAGAAGGGTGGGGCGGGAGGAAGACCTACGAGCAGTACTTC. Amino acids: CSVEGWGGRKTYEQYF.

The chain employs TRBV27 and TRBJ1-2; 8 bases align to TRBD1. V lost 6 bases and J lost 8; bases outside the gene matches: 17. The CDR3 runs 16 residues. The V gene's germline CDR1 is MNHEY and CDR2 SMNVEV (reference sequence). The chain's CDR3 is CASSRDGTGWMRGYTF. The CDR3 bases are TGTGCCAGCAGCCGGGATGGGACAGGATGGATGCGCGGCTACACCTTC.

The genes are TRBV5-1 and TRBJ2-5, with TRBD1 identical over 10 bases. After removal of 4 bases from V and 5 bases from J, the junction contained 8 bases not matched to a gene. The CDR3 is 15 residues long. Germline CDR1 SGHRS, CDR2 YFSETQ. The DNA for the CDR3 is TGCGCCAGCAGCCTGGGGGACAGGGGTTATGAGACCCAGTACTTC. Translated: CASSLGDRGYETQYF.

The CDR3 reads CSVEDRGSGEQFF. CDR3 coding DNA: TGCAGCGTTGAAGATCGGGGGAGCGGTGAGCAGTTCTTC. The chain joins TRBV29-1 to TRBJ2-1, with a possible D match to TRBD2 (6 bases). This CDR3 comprises 13 residues. Between the trimmed V and J ends, which lost 0 bases and 9 bases, there was a span of 12 bases. The V gene's germline CDR1 is SQVTM and CDR2 ANQGSEA.

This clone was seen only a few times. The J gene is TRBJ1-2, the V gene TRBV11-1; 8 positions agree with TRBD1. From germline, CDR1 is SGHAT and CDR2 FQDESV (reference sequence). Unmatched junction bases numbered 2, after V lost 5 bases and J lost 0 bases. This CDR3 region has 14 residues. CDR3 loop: CASSKTGANYGYTF. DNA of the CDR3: TGTGCCAGCAGCAAGACAGGGGCTAACTATGGCTACACCTTC.

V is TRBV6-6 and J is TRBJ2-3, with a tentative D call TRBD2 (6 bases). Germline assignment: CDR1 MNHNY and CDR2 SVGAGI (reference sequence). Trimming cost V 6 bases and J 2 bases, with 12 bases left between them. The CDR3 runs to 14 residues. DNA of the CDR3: TGTGCCAGCAGAAAAGGAGGGCCCACAGATACGCAGTATTTT. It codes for CASRKGGPTDTQYF.

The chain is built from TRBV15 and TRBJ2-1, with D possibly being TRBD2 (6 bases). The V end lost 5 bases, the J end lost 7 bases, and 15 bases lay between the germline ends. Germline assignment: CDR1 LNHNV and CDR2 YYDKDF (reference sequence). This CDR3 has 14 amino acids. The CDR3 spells CATSSGGLGNEQFF. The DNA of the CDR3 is TGTGCCACCAGCTCCGGGGGTCTGGGGAATGAGCAGTTCTTC.

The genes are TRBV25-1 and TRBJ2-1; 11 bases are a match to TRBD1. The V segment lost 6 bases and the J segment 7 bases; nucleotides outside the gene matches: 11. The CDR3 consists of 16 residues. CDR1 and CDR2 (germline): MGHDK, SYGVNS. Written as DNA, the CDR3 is TGTGCCAGCAGCTTGGGGGGGACAGGGGGTCGAAATGAGCAGTTCTTC. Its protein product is CASSLGGTGGRNEQFF.

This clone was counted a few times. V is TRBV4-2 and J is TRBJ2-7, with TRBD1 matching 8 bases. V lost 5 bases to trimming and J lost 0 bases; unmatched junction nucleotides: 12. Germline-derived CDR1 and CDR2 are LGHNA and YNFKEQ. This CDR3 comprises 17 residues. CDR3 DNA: TGTGCCAGCAGCATCCAACCGGGACAGGAGACCTCCTACGAGCAGTACTTC. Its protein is CASSIQPGQETSYEQYF.

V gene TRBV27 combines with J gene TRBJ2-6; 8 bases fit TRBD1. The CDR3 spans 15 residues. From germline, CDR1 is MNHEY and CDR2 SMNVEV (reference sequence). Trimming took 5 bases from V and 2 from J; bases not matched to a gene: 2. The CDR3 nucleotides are TGTGCCAGCAGTCAGGGGGCCACTGGGGCCAACGTCCTGACTTTC. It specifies CASSQGATGANVLTF.

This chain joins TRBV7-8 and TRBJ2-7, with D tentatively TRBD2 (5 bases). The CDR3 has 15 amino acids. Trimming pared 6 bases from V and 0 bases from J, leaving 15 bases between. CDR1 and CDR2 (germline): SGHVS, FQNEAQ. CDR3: CASRKSGPSSYEQYF. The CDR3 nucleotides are TGTGCCAGCAGAAAAAGCGGACCGAGCTCCTACGAGCAGTACTTC.